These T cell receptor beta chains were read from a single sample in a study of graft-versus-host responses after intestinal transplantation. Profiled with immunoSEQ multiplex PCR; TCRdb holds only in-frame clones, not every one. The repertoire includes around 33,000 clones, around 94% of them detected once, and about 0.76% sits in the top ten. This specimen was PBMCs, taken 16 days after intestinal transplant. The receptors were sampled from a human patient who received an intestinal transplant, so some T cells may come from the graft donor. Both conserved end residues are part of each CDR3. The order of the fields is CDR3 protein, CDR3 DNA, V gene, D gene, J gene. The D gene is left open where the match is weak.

CVSSIFLGGSGNTIYF	TGTGTCAGTAGTATATTCCTCGGGGGCTCTGGAAACACCATATATTTT	TRBV19	-	TRBJ1-3
CASQPSVGRRAFF	TGTGCCAGCCAACCCTCTGTGGGGCGCCGAGCTTTCTTT	TRBV6-6	-	TRBJ1-1
CASSENQAGELFF	TGTGCCAGCAGTGAAAACCAGGCAGGGGAGCTGTTTTTT	TRBV6-1	-	TRBJ2-2
CASSPSSGNYNEQFF	TGTGCCAGCAGCCCTTCTAGCGGGAACTACAATGAGCAGTTCTTC	TRBV28	TRBD2	TRBJ2-1
CASSIGGSLLNEQFF	TGTGCCAGTAGTATTGGCGGGAGCCTCCTCAATGAGCAGTTCTTC	TRBV19	TRBD2	TRBJ2-1
CASSQESNNEQFF	TGCGCCAGCAGCCAAGAGTCCAACAATGAGCAGTTCTTC	TRBV4-1	-	TRBJ2-1
CASSTGTGYTGELFF	TGTGCCAGCAGTACCGGGACAGGGTACACCGGGGAGCTGTTTTTT	TRBV6-1	TRBD1	TRBJ2-2
CASSPRSGRGVRETQYF	TGTGCCAGCAGCCCCCGAAGCGGCAGGGGAGTACGAGAGACCCAGTACTTC	TRBV7-9	-	TRBJ2-5
CASSYSITGSTEAFF	TGTGCCAGCAGTTACTCGATTACAGGGTCAACTGAAGCTTTCTTT	TRBV6-9	-	TRBJ1-1
CASSFFPSEETQYF	TGTGCCAGCAGCTTTTTTCCTAGCGAAGAGACCCAGTACTTC	TRBV7-3	-	TRBJ2-5
CSDDRGRADTQYF	TGCAGCGATGACAGAGGGCGCGCAGATACGCAGTATTTT	TRBV29-1	-	TRBJ2-3
CASSLGRSSSYEQYF	TGTGCCAGCAGCTTAGGACGCTCCTCCTCCTACGAGCAGTACTTC	TRBV7-9	-	TRBJ2-7
CATSTGSNQPQHF	TGTGCCACCTCGACAGGGAGCAATCAGCCCCAGCATTTT	TRBV5-4	TRBD1	TRBJ1-5
CASSSQIYNSPLHF	TGTGCCAGCAGTTCCCAGATCTATAATTCACCCCTCCACTTT	TRBV27	-	TRBJ1-6
CASSEARIETDTSYNEQFF	TGTGCCAGCAGTGAAGCGCGCATCGAGACGGACACCTCCTACAATGAGCAGTTCTTC	TRBV6-1	-	TRBJ2-1
CASSIGGDGNIQYF	TGTGCCAGTAGTATAGGGGGTGATGGGAACATTCAGTACTTC	TRBV19	-	TRBJ2-4
CASSSGQHNEQFF	TGTGCCAGCAGTTCGGGACAGCACAATGAGCAGTTCTTC	TRBV27	TRBD1	TRBJ2-1
CASSLAPGQQQFNEQFF	TGTGCCAGCAGCTTGGCCCCGGGACAGCAACAGTTCAATGAGCAGTTCTTC	TRBV5-4	TRBD1	TRBJ2-1
CAWSRDTQYF	TGTGCCTGGAGTAGGGATACGCAGTATTTT	TRBV30	-	TRBJ2-3
CASSLTPRTSGRAGELFF	TGTGCCAGCAGCTTAACGCCGCGGACTAGCGGGAGGGCCGGGGAGCTGTTTTTT	TRBV7-3	TRBD2	TRBJ2-2
CAWRPTRRVETQYF	TGTGCCTGGAGGCCTACTAGGAGAGTCGAGACCCAGTACTTC	TRBV30	-	TRBJ2-5